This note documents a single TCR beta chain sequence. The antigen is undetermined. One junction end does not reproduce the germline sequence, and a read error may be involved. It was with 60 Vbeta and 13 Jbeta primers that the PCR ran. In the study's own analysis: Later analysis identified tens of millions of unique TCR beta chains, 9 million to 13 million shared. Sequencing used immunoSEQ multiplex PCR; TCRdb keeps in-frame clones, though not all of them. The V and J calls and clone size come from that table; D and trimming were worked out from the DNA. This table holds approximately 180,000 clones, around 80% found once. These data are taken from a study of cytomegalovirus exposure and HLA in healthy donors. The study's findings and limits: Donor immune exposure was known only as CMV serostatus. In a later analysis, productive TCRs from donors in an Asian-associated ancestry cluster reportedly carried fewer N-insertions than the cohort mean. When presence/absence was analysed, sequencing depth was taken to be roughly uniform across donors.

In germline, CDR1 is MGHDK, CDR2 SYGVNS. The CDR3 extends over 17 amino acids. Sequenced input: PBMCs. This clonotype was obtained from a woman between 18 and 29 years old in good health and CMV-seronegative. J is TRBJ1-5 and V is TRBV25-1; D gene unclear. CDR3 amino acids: CASSENHRSGSDQPQHF. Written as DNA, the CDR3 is TGTGCCAGCAGTGAAAATCATAGATCAGGTAGCGATCAGCCCCAGCATTTT.